The 17 T cell receptor beta chains presented below share a single source sample, sequenced in a study of spatial heterogeneity in lung cancer. TCRdb called the 5' RACE reads again in MiXCR, with one record for every CDR3 protein. Among roughly 25,000 distinct CDR3 sequences listed, more than 6.5% were seen once. Time point noted: sample taken at primary tumor resection. Whole RNA, which was extracted from tumor, nontumor lung tissue or frozen PBMC, was sequenced without any cell sorting. Sequencing was performed on PBMCs, taken at surgery. Every receptor here comes from a male donor with early-stage non-small cell lung cancer.

This clonotype was seen many times. The rearrangement uses TRBV12-3 or TRBV12-4 and TRBJ1-5, with a tentative D call TRBD1 (6 bases). The CDR3 totals 14 residues. V was clipped by 8 bases and J by 3 bases, with 14 bases between them. The CDR3 loop reads CASVFTGSNQPQHF. CDR3 sequence (DNA): TGTGCCAGCGTCTTTACAGGGTCCAATCAGCCCCAGCATTTT.

Ten or more counts support this clonotype. Here the CDR3 DNA reads TGTGCCAGCTCACCACAACAGGGAGCCGGGGAGCTGTTTTTT. This encodes CASSPQQGAGELFF. The V gene is TRBV18, the J gene TRBJ2-2; D may be TRBD1 (6 bases). Trimming shortened V by 1 base and J by 6 bases, and 9 bases separated the two germline ends. CDR1 and CDR2 from the germline V gene are KGHSH and LQKENI. There are 14 residues in the CDR3.

This clonotype was counted at least ten times. V gene TRBV6-4 combines with J gene TRBJ2-1; 9 bases fit TRBD2. J lost 8 bases, V lost 5 bases, and 13 bases had no gene match. The CDR3 runs to 16 residues. Germline-derived CDR1 and CDR2 are MRHNA and SNTAGT. The CDR3 DNA reads as TGTGCCAGCAGTCCCCAAACGGCGGGAGGGGTCGATGAGCAGTTCTTC. The encoded protein is CASSPQTAGGVDEQFF.

The chain uses TRBV7-2 and TRBJ1-1; D uncertain. Between the trimmed V and J ends, which lost 1 base and 10 bases, there was a span of 13 bases. CDR3 length: 13 amino acids. CDR1 is SGHTA, CDR2 FQGNSA, per germline. CDR3 region: CASSLGPAERAFF. The CDR3 DNA follows: TGTGCCAGCAGCTTAGGGCCGGCCGAACGAGCTTTCTTT.

Within the sample, this clonotype is medium-sized. This chain uses TRBV7-2 with TRBJ1-2; D ambiguous. Germline-derived CDR1 and CDR2 are SGHTA and FQGNSA. V was shortened by 1 base and J by 4 bases, with 10 bases between the two germline ends. The CDR3 totals 14 residues. The CDR3: CASSLVTRTYGYTF. CDR3 in DNA: TGTGCCAGCAGCTTAGTGACACGGACCTATGGCTACACCTTC. Looking up the rest from reference TRBV7-2 and TRBJ1-2 gives the full variable domain: GAGVSQSPSNKVTEKGKDVELRCDPISGHTALYWYRQSLGQGLEFLIYFQGNSAPDKSGLPSDRFSAERTGGSVSTLTIQRTQQEDSAVYLCASSLVTRTYGYTFGSGTRLTVV.

The table lists this clonotype with many counts. The chain carries TRBV20-1 and TRBJ2-2; no clear D gene. The CDR3 has 14 residues. V lost 6 bases and J lost 0, with 11 bases in between. The germline V gene encodes CDR1 DFQATT and CDR2 SNEGSKA (reference sequence). The CDR3, as DNA: TGCAGTGCAATAGGGCCGTCGAACACCGGGGAGCTGTTTTTT. Its protein product is CSAIGPSNTGELFF.

This clonotype has a count of ten or more. The chain is built from TRBV18 and TRBJ1-2, with D tentatively TRBD1 (6 bases). The CDR3 sequence is 14 residues long. Germline lookup yields CDR1 KGHSH and CDR2 LQKENI. V lost 3 bases to trimming and J lost 3 bases, with 11 bases between them. CDR3 DNA: TGTGCCAGCTCACCGGACAGCCTCCACTATGGCTACACCTTC. The encoded protein is CASSPDSLHYGYTF. Together with reference TRBV18 and TRBJ1-2, the CDR3 gives the full variable domain: NAGVMQNPRHLVRRRGQEARLRCSPMKGHSHVYWYRQLPEEGLKFMVYLQKENIIDESGMPKERFSAEFPKEGPSILRIQQVVRGDSAAYFCASSPDSLHYGYTFGSGTRLTVV.

This clonotype was counted at least ten times. CDR3 residues: CASSPLGQGAGGYYEQYF. Written as DNA, the CDR3 is TGTGCCAGCTCACCACTAGGACAGGGGGCTGGTGGTTACTACGAGCAGTACTTC. The J gene is TRBJ2-7, the V gene TRBV18, with 11 positions matching TRBD1. Germline trimming cut 1 base from V and 3 bases from J; bases unmatched to any gene: 11. The CDR3 is 18 amino acids. Germline V gives CDR1 KGHSH, CDR2 LQKENI.

There are many counts of this clonotype. The genes are TRBV20-1 and TRBJ2-3; tentative D call: TRBD1 (6 bases). With 3 bases removed from V and 0 bases from J, the gap between germline ends came to 13 bases. The CDR3 is made up of 15 amino acids. In germline, CDR1 is DFQATT, CDR2 SNEGSKA (reference sequence). For the CDR3, the DNA is TGCAGTGCTAGCCATGGGGGCGGGAGCACAGATACGCAGTATTTT. Amino acid sequence: CSASHGGGSTDTQYF.

This clonotype was counted many times. The gene calls are TRBV4-2 and TRBJ2-7; no definite D call. The V and J ends lost 2 bases and 2 bases respectively, with 16 bases between them. From germline, CDR1 is LGHNA and CDR2 YNFKEQ. CDR3 size: 16 residues. In nucleotides, the CDR3 is TGTGCCAGCAGCCAATTCGGAGTTGAGTCACCCTACGAGCAGTACTTC. Translation gives CASSQFGVESPYEQYF.

The gene calls are TRBV19 and TRBJ2-3, with 8 bases identical to TRBD2. The V segment lost 5 bases and the J segment 5 bases; nucleotides outside the gene matches: 12. Germline CDR1 LNHDA, CDR2 SQIVND (reference sequence). The CDR3 runs 16 residues. The chain's CDR3 is CASSGLGLAGRDTQYF. CDR3 sequence (DNA): TGTGCCAGTAGTGGCCTAGGGCTAGCGGGCAGAGATACGCAGTATTTT.

The chain has TRBV19 and TRBJ1-5; D might be TRBD1 (6 bases). Trimming removed 2 bases from V and 5 bases from J, with 22 bases in between. CDR1 and CDR2 from the germline V gene are LNHDA and SQIVND (reference sequence). The CDR3 contains 18 residues. CDR3 region: CASSIKDQGRRNYQPQHF. CDR3 nucleotide sequence: TGTGCCAGTAGTATAAAAGATCAGGGGCGACGGAATTATCAGCCCCAGCATTTT.

The rearrangement links TRBV20-1 to TRBJ1-2, with D maybe TRBD1 (5 bases). The CDR3 is 14 residues long. Trimming left V 3 bases short and J 9 bases short, with 20 bases between. CDR1 is DFQATT and CDR2 is SNEGSKA in the germline V gene (reference sequence). Here the CDR3 reads CSARLSRDDWRYTF. CDR3 bases: TGCAGTGCTAGGCTGTCCAGGGACGACTGGCGCTACACCTTC.

V is TRBV5-1 and J is TRBJ2-3, with no clear D. The CDR3 contains 15 residues. The V and J ends lost 1 base and 2 bases respectively, with 11 bases between them. The germline gives CDR1 SGHRS, CDR2 YFSETQ. For the CDR3, the DNA is TGCGCCAGCAGCTTGCAGAAGGCCGTCACAGATACGCAGTATTTT. Amino acid sequence: CASSLQKAVTDTQYF.

This clonotype was detected only a few times. The rearrangement joins TRBV4-1 to TRBJ1-5; weak D call: TRBD1 (5 bases). CDR3 length: 18 residues. CDR1 and CDR2 (germline): MGHRA, YSYEKL. V lost 3 bases and J 0 bases, leaving 18 bases between the germline ends. In nucleotides, the CDR3 is TGCGCCAGCAGCCATACACAGGCGACCGACTATAGCAATCAGCCCCAGCATTTT. Protein: CASSHTQATDYSNQPQHF.

This clonotype was detected ten times or more. The CDR3 loop reads CATSLGGGTEAFF. The CDR3 DNA is TGTGCCACCAGTTTAGGTGGGGGCACTGAAGCTTTCTTT. The rearrangement uses TRBV24-1 and TRBJ1-1, with D maybe TRBD1 (5 bases). Trimming removed 6 bases at V and 4 bases at J, with 11 bases between. Per germline, CDR1 KGHDR and CDR2 SFDVKD. The CDR3 consists of 13 residues.

This clonotype has ten or more counts. The chain couples TRBV3-1 to TRBJ1-5; D is undetermined. Germline CDR1 LGHDT, CDR2 YNNKEL (reference sequence). This CDR3 has 13 residues. Trimming pared 1 base from V and 3 bases from J, leaving 4 bases between. CDR3 loop: CASSQGHNQPQHF. Written as DNA, the CDR3 is TGTGCCAGCAGCCAAGGTCACAATCAGCCCCAGCATTTT.